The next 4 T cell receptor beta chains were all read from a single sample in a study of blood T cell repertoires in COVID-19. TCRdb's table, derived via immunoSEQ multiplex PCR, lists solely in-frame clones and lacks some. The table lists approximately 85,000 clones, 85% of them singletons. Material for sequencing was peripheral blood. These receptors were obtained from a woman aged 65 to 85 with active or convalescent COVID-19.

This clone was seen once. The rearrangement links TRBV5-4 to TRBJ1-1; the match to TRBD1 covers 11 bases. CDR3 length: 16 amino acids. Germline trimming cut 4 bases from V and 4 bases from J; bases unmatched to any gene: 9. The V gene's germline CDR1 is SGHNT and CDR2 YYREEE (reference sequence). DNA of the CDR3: TGTGCCAGCAGCCTCGGACAGGGGGCTTTCGTCACTGAAGCTTTCTTT. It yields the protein CASSLGQGAFVTEAFF. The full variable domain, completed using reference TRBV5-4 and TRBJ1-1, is ETGVTQSPTHLIKTRGQQVTLRCSSQSGHNTVSWYQQALGQGPQFIFQYYREEENGRGNFPPRFSGLQFPNYSSELNVNALELDDSALYLCASSLGQGAFVTEAFFGQGTRLTVV.

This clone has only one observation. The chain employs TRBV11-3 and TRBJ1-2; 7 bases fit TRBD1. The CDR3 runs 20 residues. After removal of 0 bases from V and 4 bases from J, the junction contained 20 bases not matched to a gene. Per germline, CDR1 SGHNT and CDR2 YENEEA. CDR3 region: CASSLEDPQGKGSVPYGYTF. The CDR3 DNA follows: TGTGCCAGCAGCTTAGAAGACCCACAGGGGAAGGGATCCGTCCCCTATGGCTACACCTTC.

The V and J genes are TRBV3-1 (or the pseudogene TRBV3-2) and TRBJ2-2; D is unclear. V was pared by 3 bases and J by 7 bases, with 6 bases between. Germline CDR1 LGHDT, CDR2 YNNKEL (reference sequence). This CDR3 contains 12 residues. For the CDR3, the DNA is TGTGCCAGCAGCCACCTGAGCGGGGAGCTGTTTTTT. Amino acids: CASSHLSGELFF.

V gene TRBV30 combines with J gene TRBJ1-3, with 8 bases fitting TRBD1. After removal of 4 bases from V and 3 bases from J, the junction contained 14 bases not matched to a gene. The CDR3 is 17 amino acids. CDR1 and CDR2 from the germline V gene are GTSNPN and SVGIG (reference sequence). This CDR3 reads CAWILAGGFRSGNTIYF. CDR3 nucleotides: TGTGCCTGGATTTTGGCAGGGGGCTTCCGAAGTGGAAACACCATATATTTT.